The clone carrying this T cell receptor beta chain was recorded once. Assay: immunoSEQ multiplex PCR; the TCRdb copy retains only in-frame clones and omits some. Of 150,000 to 190,000 clones listed, roughly 80% were seen once; the top ten hold around 7.7%. The entry originates in a study of blood T cell repertoires in COVID-19. Recovered Cohort 3 donors showed two negative PCRs, clearance, or symptom resolution. Between the trimmed V and J ends, which lost 7 bases and 1 base, there was a span of 10 bases. The CDR3 has 13 residues. CDR1 is SEHNR, CDR2 FQNEAQ, per germline (reference sequence). This TCR was recovered from a man in his fifties or sixties who had recovered from COVID-19. The chain couples TRBV7-9 to TRBJ1-1; D is unclear. Sequenced input: PBMCs or T cells enriched from blood (not recorded which). The CDR3 sequence: CASNRVGNTEAFF. In nucleotides, the CDR3 is TGTGCCAGCAACCGGGTAGGGAACACTGAAGCTTTCTTT. Using reference TRBV7-9 and TRBJ1-1 for the parts outside the CDR3, the full variable domain is DTGVSQNPRHKITKRGQNVTFRCDPISEHNRLYWYRQTLGQGPEFLTYFQNEAQLEKSRLLSDRFSAERPKGSFSTLEIQRTEQGDSAMYLCASNRVGNTEAFFGQGTRLTVV.